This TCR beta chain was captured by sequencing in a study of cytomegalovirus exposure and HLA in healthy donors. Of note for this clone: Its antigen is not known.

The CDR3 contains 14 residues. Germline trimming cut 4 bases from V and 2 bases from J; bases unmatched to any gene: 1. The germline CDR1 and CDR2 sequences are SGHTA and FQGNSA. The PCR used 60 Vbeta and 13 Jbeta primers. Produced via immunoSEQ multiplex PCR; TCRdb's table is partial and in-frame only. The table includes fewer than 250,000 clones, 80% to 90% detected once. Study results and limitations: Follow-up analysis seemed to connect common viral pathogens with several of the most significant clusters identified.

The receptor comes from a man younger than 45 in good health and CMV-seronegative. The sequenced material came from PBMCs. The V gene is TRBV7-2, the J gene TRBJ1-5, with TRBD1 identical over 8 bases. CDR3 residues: CASSSGQGNQPQHF. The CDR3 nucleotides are TGTGCCAGCAGCTCGGGACAGGGCAATCAGCCCCAGCATTTT.